The sample holds a few counts of the clone carrying this T cell receptor beta chain. Its antigen is undetermined. This sample was taken from a study of OX40 agonist ivuxolimab in advanced cancers. Study details: Ivuxolimab doses were 0.01, 0.1, 0.3, 1.5, 3 or 10 mg/kg every 2 weeks.

Study conclusions and caveats: Clonal expansion by week 6 occurred in CD4+ and CD8+ blood T cells (at 0.1 to 3.0 mg/kg).

Patients were ruled out by autoimmune disease history or systemic immunosuppression. Generated by immunoSEQ multiplex PCR, the TCRdb table keeps only in-frame clones and is missing some. The sample includes 60,000 to 80,000 clones, over 70% of them seen just once. The sample here was CD4+ or CD8+ T cells sorted from blood, taken in a trial of the OX40 agonist ivuxolimab. This TCR derives from an adult with an advanced solid tumor such as melanoma, head and neck, liver or kidney cancer.

CDR3 sequence (DNA): TGTGCCAGCAGCCCCCCCCCACGACTAGGTAATGAGCAGTTCTTC. Amino acid sequence: CASSPPPRLGNEQFF. The V and J genes are TRBV7-9 and TRBJ2-1; D may be TRBD2 (6 bases). V shed 5 bases and J shed 7 bases, with 18 bases lying between them. This CDR3 contains 15 residues. Per germline, CDR1 SEHNR and CDR2 FQNEAQ (reference sequence).